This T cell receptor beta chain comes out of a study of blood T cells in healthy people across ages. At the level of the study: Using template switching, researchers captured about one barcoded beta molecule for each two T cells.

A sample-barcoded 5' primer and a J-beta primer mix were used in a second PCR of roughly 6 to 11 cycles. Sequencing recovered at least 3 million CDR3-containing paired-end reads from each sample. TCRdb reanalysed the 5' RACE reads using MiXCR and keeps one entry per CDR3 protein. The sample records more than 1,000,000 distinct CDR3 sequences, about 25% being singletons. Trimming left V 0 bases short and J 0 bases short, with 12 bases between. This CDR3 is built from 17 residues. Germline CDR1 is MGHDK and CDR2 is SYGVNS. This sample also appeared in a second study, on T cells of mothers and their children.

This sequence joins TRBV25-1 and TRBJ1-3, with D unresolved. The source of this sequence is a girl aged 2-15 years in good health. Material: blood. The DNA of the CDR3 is TGTGCCAGCAGTGAATATTTTGCGCCTCACTCTGGAAACACCATATATTTT. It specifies CASSEYFAPHSGNTIYF.